These T cell receptor beta chains were read from a single sample in a study of T cell responses to AZD1222 COVID-19 vaccine. The method was immunoSEQ multiplex PCR; TCRdb's version includes in-frame clones alone and lacks a portion of them. Among approximately 150,000 clones, 85% to 95% were seen once, and the ten largest hold 0.7% to 0.9%. The sample consisted of peripheral blood, taken on day 0 of AZD1222 vaccination. The receptor source for this set is an adult in good health. Each CDR3 is given with its conserved first and last residue. D genes are given only for firm matches. Clone size is not always given. Where it is, it says once, few, many or a class for expanded clones.

TRBV5-1,TRBJ1-1,-,-,CASSLAINSEAFF,TGCGCCAGCAGCTTGGCCATTAATAGTGAAGCTTTCTTT
TRBV11-2,TRBJ2-3,TRBD2,-,CASSTIRGGATDTQYF,TGTGCCAGCAGTACGATCCGCGGGGGGGCTACAGATACGCAGTATTTT
TRBV6-5,TRBJ1-3,-,-,CASSYSRAAGNTIYF,TGTGCCAGCAGTTACTCTCGAGCGGCTGGAAACACCATATATTTT
TRBV6-2/TRBV6-3,TRBJ2-7,TRBD1,-,CASSAGTGGYEQYF,TGTGCCAGCAGTGCCGGGACAGGGGGTTACGAGCAGTACTTC
TRBV29-1,TRBJ2-5,TRBD2,-,CSVERLAGTFGMKTQYF,TGCAGCGTTGAGCGGCTAGCGGGGACCTTTGGGATGAAGACCCAGTACTTC
TRBV18,TRBJ2-1,TRBD2,-,CASSPPGERGEQFF,TGTGCCAGCTCACCACCGGGCGAGCGGGGTGAGCAGTTCTTC
TRBV5-1,TRBJ1-3,-,-,CASSLGAPPGNTIYF,TGCGCCAGCAGCTTGGGGGCACCTCCTGGAAACACCATATATTTT
TRBV6-1,TRBJ2-1,TRBD1,-,CASSETGTGSYNEQFF,TGTGCCAGCAGTGAGACCGGGACAGGCTCCTACAATGAGCAGTTCTTC
TRBV5-1,TRBJ2-2,-,-,CASSPRTGELFF,TGCGCCAGCAGCCCGCGGACCGGGGAGCTGTTTTTT
TRBV7-9,TRBJ2-3,-,-,CASSVDTQYF,TGTGCCAGCTCTGTTGATACGCAGTATTTT
TRBV6-5,TRBJ2-7,TRBD1,-,CASSYDRGNPYEQYF,TGTGCCAGCAGTTACGACAGGGGAAACCCCTACGAGCAGTACTTC
TRBV10-3,TRBJ2-2,TRBD1,-,CATMRDRGRGGTGELFF,TGTGCCACCATGCGGGACAGGGGGCGCGGGGGCACCGGGGAGCTGTTTTTT
TRBV18,TRBJ1-4,-,-,CASSPGTNEKLFF,TGTGCCAGCTCACCTGGGACTAATGAAAAACTGTTTTTT
TRBV19,TRBJ1-5,-,-,CASSFPGANQPQHF,TGTGCCAGTAGTTTTCCAGGGGCAAATCAGCCCCAGCATTTT
TRBV28,TRBJ2-7,TRBD1,-,CASSLRQGYYEQYF,TGTGCCAGCAGTTTACGACAGGGATACTACGAGCAGTACTTC
TRBV6-2/TRBV6-3,TRBJ2-3,TRBD2,-,CASSLAGVLGDTQYF,TGTGCCAGCAGCCTAGCGGGGGTCCTCGGAGATACGCAGTATTTT
TRBV19,TRBJ2-1,TRBD2,-,CASSAGGDYNEQFF,TGTGCCAGTAGTGCGGGGGGCGACTACAATGAGCAGTTCTTC
TRBV3-1/TRBV3-2,TRBJ2-1,TRBD2,once,CASSPTRLAGAPSSYNEQFF,TGTGCCAGCAGCCCAACACGGCTAGCGGGGGCCCCGAGCTCCTACAATGAGCAGTTCTTC
TRBV10-3,TRBJ1-6,-,once,CAISDAGKGNSPLHF,TGTGCCATCAGTGACGCAGGGAAGGGTAATTCACCCCTCCACTTT
TRBV2,TRBJ1-1,-,-,CASSALENTEAFF,TGTGCCAGCAGTGCACTTGAGAACACTGAAGCTTTCTTT
TRBV19,TRBJ1-3,TRBD1,-,CASSRDRGNGNTIYF,TGTGCCAGTTCTCGGGACAGGGGAAACGGAAACACCATATATTTT
TRBV7-2,TRBJ1-5,TRBD1,-,CASSLGQGVSNQPQHF,TGTGCCAGCAGCTTAGGCCAGGGGGTTAGCAATCAGCCCCAGCATTTT
TRBV5-1,TRBJ1-1,-,-,CASSSEQGGGTEAFF,TGCGCCAGCAGCAGCGAACAGGGAGGGGGCACTGAAGCTTTCTTT
TRBV24-1,TRBJ1-2,-,once,CATSEGNYGYTF,TGTGCCACCAGTGAGGGTAACTATGGCTACACCTTC
TRBV9,TRBJ1-5,TRBD1,-,CASSVGGGPNQPQHF,TGTGCCAGCAGCGTAGGAGGGGGCCCCAATCAGCCCCAGCATTTT